The T cell receptor (beta chain) under discussion was sequenced for a study of tumor-infiltrating lymphocytes in primary liver carcinoma. Concerning this clonotype: Its ends do not fully match the called genes, so a read error is possible.

Bulk tissue was left unsorted, and RNA and DNA were co-extracted from 20-30 mg of it. Germline CDR1 is SGHNT and CDR2 is YENEEA. This CDR3 has 13 residues. Making TCR beta cDNA involved around 540 ng total RNA and a constant-region primer. Construction of TCR beta libraries relied on three successive nested multiplex PCR rounds employing slightly modified ARM-PCR. Rounds one and two of PCR, each of around 11 cycles, were primed with TRBV1-TRBV30 forward primers and a C-beta reverse primer. One entry per CDR3 protein, called by TCRdb with MiXCR from the multiplex PCR reads. This table has 99,000 or so distinct CDR3 sequences, around 80% appearing once.

The chain links TRBV11-3 to TRBJ1-1, with no clear D. The sample taken for sequencing was liver tumor tissue from sampling region 3. Subset described: tumor region T3, left-lateral pole. The TCR sequence derives from a man aged 40-55 years with primary liver carcinoma and hepatitis B virus infection. The CDR3 DNA reads TGTGCCAACAGCCTAGCAGTGGACACTGAAGCTTTCTTT. Translated, it gives CANSLAVDTEAFF.